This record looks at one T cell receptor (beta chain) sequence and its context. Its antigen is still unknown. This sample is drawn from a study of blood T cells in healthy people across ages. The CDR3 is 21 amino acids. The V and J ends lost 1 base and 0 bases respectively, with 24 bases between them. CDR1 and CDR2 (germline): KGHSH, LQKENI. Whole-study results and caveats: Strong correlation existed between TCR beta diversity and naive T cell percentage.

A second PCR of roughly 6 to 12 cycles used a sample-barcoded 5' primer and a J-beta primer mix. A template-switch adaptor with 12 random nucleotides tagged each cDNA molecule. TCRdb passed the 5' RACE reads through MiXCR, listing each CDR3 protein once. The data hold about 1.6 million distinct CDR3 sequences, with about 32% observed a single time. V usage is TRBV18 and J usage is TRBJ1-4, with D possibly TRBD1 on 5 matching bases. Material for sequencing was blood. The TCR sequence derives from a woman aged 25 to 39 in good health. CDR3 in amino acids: CASSPLNTPWVGGATNEKLFF. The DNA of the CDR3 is TGTGCCAGCTCACCACTCAACACGCCATGGGTCGGAGGGGCAACTAATGAAAAACTGTTTTTT. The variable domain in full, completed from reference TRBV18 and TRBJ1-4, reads NAGVMQNPRHLVRRRGQEARLRCSPMKGHSHVYWYRQLPEEGLKFMVYLQKENIIDESGMPKERFSAEFPKEGPSILRIQQVVRGDSAAYFCASSPLNTPWVGGATNEKLFFGSGTQLSVL.